The 30 T cell receptor beta chains given below trace back to one sample, sequenced in a study of identical twins. Via MiXCR, TCRdb re-called the 5' RACE reads, giving one row per CDR3 protein. The table has a few hundred thousand distinct CDR3 sequences, about 10% seen once; the top ten hold about 9%. The specimen sequenced was memory T cells sorted from blood. The source is a man aged 45-65 years in good health.

This clonotype was observed a handful of times. This chain joins TRBV27 and TRBJ2-1; D gene uncertain. In germline, CDR1 is MNHEY, CDR2 SMNVEV (reference sequence). V was cut by 6 bases and J by 4 bases, with 13 bases left in between. The CDR3 covers 14 residues. CDR3 protein: CASRGVLMYNEQFF. The CDR3 coding sequence is TGTGCCAGCAGAGGTGTTCTTATGTACAATGAGCAGTTCTTC.

This clonotype was counted ten times or more. The chain carries TRBV10-3 and TRBJ2-1; 9 bases are a match to TRBD1. This CDR3 is built from 15 residues. J was trimmed by 3 bases and V by 6 bases; bases with no gene match: 6. Looked up from germline, CDR1 is ENHRY and CDR2 is SYGVKD. CDR3 amino acids: CAIRPGTGYYNEQFF. For the CDR3, the DNA is TGTGCCATCAGACCCGGGACAGGGTACTACAATGAGCAGTTCTTC.

V is TRBV28 and J is TRBJ2-6; D is ambiguous. The germline V and J ends were trimmed by 4 bases and 0 bases, with 13 bases remaining between them. CDR3 length: 17 amino acids. Germline CDR1 is MDHEN and CDR2 is SYDVKM. The chain's CDR3 is CASSSLGRISGANVLTF. CDR3 DNA: TGTGCCAGCAGTTCCCTAGGGCGGATCTCTGGGGCCAACGTCCTGACTTTC. Combining the CDR3 with reference TRBV28 and TRBJ2-6 gives the whole variable domain DVKVTQSSRYLVKRTGEKVFLECVQDMDHENMFWYRQDPGLGLRLIYFSYDVKMKEKGDIPEGYSVSREKKERFSLILESASTNQTSMYLCASSSLGRISGANVLTFGAGSRLTVL.

This clonotype was found many times. The chain joins TRBV18 to TRBJ2-5, with 8 bases lining up with TRBD2. This CDR3 has 14 residues. With V trimmed by 1 base and J by 4 bases, 2 bases remained unmatched. In germline, CDR1 is KGHSH, CDR2 LQKENI. The CDR3 DNA sequence: TGTGCCAGCTCACCACAGGCGGGGGGAGAGACCCAGTACTTC. It translates to CASSPQAGGETQYF. Full variable domain (rest looked up from reference TRBV18 and TRBJ2-5): NAGVMQNPRHLVRRRGQEARLRCSPMKGHSHVYWYRQLPEEGLKFMVYLQKENIIDESGMPKERFSAEFPKEGPSILRIQQVVRGDSAAYFCASSPQAGGETQYFGPGTRLLVL.

The rearrangement links TRBV6-1 to TRBJ1-1; D is undetermined. Trimming pared 8 bases from V and 5 bases from J, leaving 15 bases between. The germline gives CDR1 MNHNS, CDR2 SASEGT. This CDR3 comprises 13 residues. CDR3 protein: CASGVREVTEAFF. CDR3 bases: TGTGCCAGCGGAGTGAGGGAGGTGACTGAAGCTTTCTTT.

This clonotype appeared a few times. The gene calls are TRBV20-1 and TRBJ1-5; D unresolved. Trimming cost V 3 bases and J 7 bases, with 10 bases left between them. The CDR3 loop spans 12 amino acids. CDR1 is DFQATT, CDR2 SNEGSKA, per germline (reference sequence). DNA of the CDR3: TGCAGTGCTAGGGCTGCCGGGCAGCCCCAGCATTTT. Protein product: CSARAAGQPQHF.

Many counts were recorded for this clonotype. The chain recombines TRBV6-2 or TRBV6-3 with TRBJ2-7; 7 positions agree with TRBD2. The ends lost 7 bases at V and 2 bases at J; junction bases unmatched: 8. The CDR3 length is 14 residues. CDR1 and CDR2 from the germline V gene are MNHEY and SVGEGT. CDR3 residues: CASNLRRGAYEQYF. DNA for the CDR3: TGTGCCAGCAACTTACGTCGGGGGGCCTACGAGCAGTACTTC.

The chain links TRBV7-9 to TRBJ2-7, with D tentatively TRBD2 (6 bases). The length of the CDR3 is 17 residues. V shed 1 base and J shed 2 bases, with 18 bases lying between them. Germline CDR1 reads SEHNR; CDR2 reads FQNEAQ (reference sequence). CDR3 DNA sequence: TGTGCCAGCAGCTTAGATCGAGGGCTAGCGTACCCCTACGAGCAGTACTTC. Its protein is CASSLDRGLAYPYEQYF.

V gene TRBV2 combines with J gene TRBJ1-5; D gene uncertain. The CDR3 loop spans 13 amino acids. Germline loops: CDR1 SNHLY, CDR2 FYNNEI. V lost 3 bases to trimming and J lost 4 bases, with 7 bases between them. The CDR3 is CASSEMGNQPQHF. The DNA of the CDR3 is TGTGCCAGCAGTGAGATGGGGAATCAGCCCCAGCATTTT. Supplemented by reference TRBV2 and TRBJ1-5, the full variable domain reads EPEVTQTPSHQVTQMGQEVILRCVPISNHLYFYWYRQILGQKVEFLVSFYNNEISEKSEIFDDQFSVERPDGSNFTLKIRSTKLEDSAMYFCASSEMGNQPQHFGDGTRLSIL.

This clonotype was counted ten times or more. The chain joins TRBV28 to TRBJ2-7, with D hard to call. The CDR3 has 12 amino acids. The V end lost 3 bases, the J end lost 3 bases, and 6 bases lay between the germline ends. Germline V gene data show CDR1 as MDHEN and CDR2 as SYDVKM. CDR3 region: CASSFLNYEQYF. In nucleotides, the CDR3 is TGTGCCAGCAGTTTTTTGAACTACGAGCAGTACTTC.

This clonotype was observed at least ten times. This chain connects TRBV20-1 to TRBJ2-1; the D gene is possibly TRBD1 (5 bases). This CDR3 is built from 13 residues. Per the germline V gene, CDR1 is DFQATT and CDR2 is SNEGSKA (reference sequence). CDR3 sequence (DNA): TGCAGGGCAGGGAAAAGCTCCTACAATGAGCAGTTCTTC. This sequence encodes CRAGKSSYNEQFF.

This clonotype was found a few times. This chain uses TRBV10-2 with TRBJ1-2; no reliable D call. The CDR3 is 13 residues long. The germline V and J ends were trimmed by 3 bases and 3 bases, with 8 bases remaining between them. Germline V CDR1 and CDR2: WSHSY, SAAADI. The CDR3 DNA follows: TGCGCCAGCAGTGACTATCAGGACTATGGCTACACCTTC. This codes for CASSDYQDYGYTF.

This clonotype appeared many times. This chain joins TRBV10-3 and TRBJ2-7; 11 bases line up with TRBD2. J lost 3 bases, V lost 4 bases, and 2 bases had no gene match. Germline assignment: CDR1 ENHRY and CDR2 SYGVKD. This CDR3 region has 14 residues. The CDR3 coding sequence is TGTGCCATCAGTGCGGGACTAGCGGTCTACGAGCAGTACTTC. Translating gives CAISAGLAVYEQYF.

This clonotype has just a few counts. The chain uses TRBV4-3 and TRBJ2-7; D is unresolved. Trimming took 0 bases from V and 9 from J, leaving 21 bases between them. Germline CDR1 is LGHNA and CDR2 is YSLEER. The CDR3 is made up of 16 amino acids. The DNA of the CDR3 is TGCGCCAGCAGCCAAGATTGGGCTCTCCCGCAATATACGCAGTACTTC. Translation: CASSQDWALPQYTQYF.

This clonotype was picked up a small number of times. CDR3 protein: CASSSDGDNEQFF. In DNA form, the CDR3 reads TGTGCCAGCAGCTCCGACGGAGACAATGAGCAGTTCTTC. This chain connects TRBV7-3 to TRBJ2-1; D uncertain. Germline CDR1 is SGHTA and CDR2 is FQGTGA. CDR3 length: 13 amino acids. The V and J ends lost 4 bases and 5 bases respectively, with 9 bases between them.

This clonotype showed up many times. J is TRBJ2-4 and V is TRBV4-3; perhaps TRBD1 as D (6 bases). Germline V CDR1 and CDR2: LGHNA, YSLEER. The length of the CDR3 is 14 residues. V dropped 0 bases and J dropped 10 bases, with 13 bases sitting between them. The CDR3 spells CASSQDRQGQIQYF. The CDR3 DNA follows: TGCGCCAGCAGCCAAGATAGGCAGGGGCAAATTCAGTACTTC.

This clonotype has just a few counts. V and J are TRBV27 and TRBJ1-1; possible D gene TRBD1, 6 bases. The germline CDR1 and CDR2 sequences are MNHEY and SMNVEV (reference sequence). The CDR3 totals 15 residues. Trimming shortened V by 6 bases and J by 1 base, and 15 bases separated the two germline ends. The CDR3 coding sequence is TGTGCCAGCAGCCCTTGGTTGACAGGGAACACTGAAGCTTTCTTT. Translating gives CASSPWLTGNTEAFF.

Only a few counts were recorded for this clonotype. This chain uses TRBV18 with TRBJ1-5; the D is unclear. CDR3 size: 13 residues. Trimming pared 4 bases from V and 4 bases from J, leaving 8 bases between. The V gene's germline CDR1 is KGHSH and CDR2 LQKENI. Here the CDR3 DNA reads TGTGCCAGCTCACTACAGAGAAATCAGCCCCAGCATTTT. Translation gives CASSLQRNQPQHF.

This clonotype was observed a handful of times. The chain is built from TRBV7-8 and TRBJ1-1, with 7 bases aligning to TRBD1. CDR3 length: 18 residues. Germline-derived CDR1 and CDR2 are SGHVS and FQNEAQ. V shed 1 base and J 1 base; nucleotides not matched to a gene: 12. The CDR3 loop is CASSLGYRGSHSNTEAFF. DNA of the CDR3: TGTGCCAGCAGCTTAGGGTACAGGGGCTCCCATTCGAACACTGAAGCTTTCTTT.

This clonotype showed up just a few times. This may be a read error: a much more frequent sequence differs by one nucleotide. V and J are TRBV4-3 and TRBJ2-2; no clear D. Germline values: CDR1 LGHNA, CDR2 YSLEER. The CDR3 is made up of 14 amino acids. This chain's CDR3 is CASSQGRNTWELFF. The CDR3 DNA sequence: TGCGCCAGCAGCCAAGGGAGAAACACCTGGGAGCTGTTTTTT.

The chain employs TRBV20-1 and TRBJ1-6; 9 nucleotides agree with TRBD1. The CDR3 runs 15 residues. Germline V gene sequence: CDR1 DFQATT, CDR2 SNEGSKA (reference sequence). After removal of 1 base from V and 6 bases from J, the junction contained 4 bases not matched to a gene. CDR3 amino acids: CSARAGTGTNSPLHF. In DNA, the CDR3 is TGCAGTGCTAGAGCCGGGACAGGGACTAATTCACCCCTCCACTTT.

The chain has TRBV24-1 and TRBJ2-1, with D perhaps matching TRBD1 (6 bases). V lost 4 bases to trimming and J lost 5 bases, with 14 bases between them. The CDR3 loop spans 15 amino acids. Germline assignment: CDR1 KGHDR and CDR2 SFDVKD. CDR3 amino acids: CATSDIRDKNNEQFF. In DNA, the CDR3 is TGTGCCACCAGTGACATCCGGGACAAGAACAATGAGCAGTTCTTC.

This clonotype was counted many times. The V gene is TRBV28, the J gene TRBJ1-5, with 9 bases lining up with TRBD1. CDR1 is MDHEN, CDR2 SYDVKM, per germline. CDR3 size: 15 residues. V was pared by 4 bases and J by 4 bases, with 5 bases of the junction left unmatched. The CDR3 protein is CASSWGQGINQPQHF. The CDR3, as DNA: TGTGCCAGCAGTTGGGGACAGGGCATTAATCAGCCCCAGCATTTT.

V is TRBV12-3 or TRBV12-4 and J is TRBJ2-1, with a weak D call TRBD2 (6 bases). CDR3 length: 16 residues. V was cut by 3 bases and J by 4 bases, with 16 bases left in between. The CDR3 DNA reads as TGTGCCAGCAGTTTGGGCGGGGCCGCTCGATACAATGAGCAGTTCTTC. This codes for CASSLGGAARYNEQFF.

This clonotype was counted between two and nine times. This rearrangement joins TRBV20-1 to TRBJ1-5; possibly TRBD1 for D (6 bases). The CDR3 contains 17 residues. CDR1 is DFQATT, CDR2 SNEGSKA, per germline (reference sequence). Trimming removed 6 bases at V and 0 bases at J, with 21 bases between. CDR3 bases: TGCAGTGCCACCCTCCAGGGGCCCCTTTATAGCAATCAGCCCCAGCATTTT. Its translation: CSATLQGPLYSNQPQHF.

This clonotype was counted only a few times. J is TRBJ1-2 and V is TRBV20-1; possible D gene TRBD1, 5 bases. The CDR3 loop spans 13 amino acids. Germline values: CDR1 DFQATT, CDR2 SNEGSKA (reference sequence). V lost 6 bases, J lost 4 bases, and 15 bases lay in between. DNA for the CDR3: TGCAGTGCAAACATCCGGGACGGCTATGGCTACACCTTC. Amino acid sequence: CSANIRDGYGYTF.

The rearrangement joins TRBV5-1 to TRBJ2-2, with D possibly being TRBD1 (6 bases). This CDR3 spans 15 amino acids. V lost 4 bases and J lost 2, with 12 bases in between. Germline CDR1 and CDR2: SGHRS and YFSETQ. Here the CDR3 DNA reads TGCGCCAGCAGCCCTAGACAGGAAAACACCGGGGAGCTGTTTTTT. Translating gives CASSPRQENTGELFF.

This chain uses TRBV5-1 with TRBJ1-4; tentative D call: TRBD1 (6 bases). In germline, CDR1 is SGHRS, CDR2 YFSETQ. The CDR3 contains 16 residues. V lost 4 bases and J lost 3, with 16 bases in between. The CDR3 DNA follows: TGCGCCAGCAGCCCCCAGGGGAATTCGGCTAATGAAAAACTGTTTTTT. Translation: CASSPQGNSANEKLFF.

This clonotype showed up many times. The V gene is TRBV2, the J gene TRBJ1-2; 7 positions match TRBD1. CDR1 SNHLY and CDR2 FYNNEI come from the germline V gene. The CDR3 sequence is 14 residues long. J lost 5 bases, V lost 6 bases, and 9 bases had no gene match. CDR3 in amino acids: CASSPPGGAYGYTF. CDR3 nucleotide sequence: TGTGCCAGCAGCCCCCCAGGGGGGGCATATGGCTACACCTTC.

This clonotype has a handful of counts. The rearrangement joins TRBV20-1 to TRBJ2-4; 9 positions agree with TRBD1. This CDR3 contains 16 residues. Trimming removed 0 bases from V and 0 bases from J; junction bases left unmatched: 3. Germline CDR1 and CDR2: DFQATT and SNEGSKA (reference sequence). CDR3 DNA: TGCAGTGCTAGAGAGGACAGGGGACTAGCCAAAAACATTCAGTACTTC. It yields the protein CSAREDRGLAKNIQYF.